The 28 T cell receptor beta chains below all came from one sample that was sequenced in a study of post-analysis software for immune sequencing data (dated by TCRdb to 2014 to 2015). The full study reports these points: Significantly higher frequencies in patients than in controls were found for a handful of TRBV segments, including TRBV5-6, TRBV5-1 and TRBV20-1.

These TCRs are of unknown antigen specificity. Library generation was performed with PCR. The data were produced on an Illumina HiSeq 2500. To reduce PCR and sequencing biases, unique molecular identifiers were built into the TCR beta cDNA libraries. TCRdb took the public reads, trimmed them with fastp at Q25, ran MiXCR for clone calling and kept in-frame beta chains. CDR3 protein sequences are deduplicated, and each keeps its most common genes and DNA. A total of roughly 800,000 distinct CDR3 sequences appear in this sample, just over 45% of them only once. Jointly, the top ten make up approximately 5% of the sample. Source material: blood. These receptors were collected from a girl aged 5 to 17 with multiple sclerosis.

This clonotype was recorded many times. The chain links TRBV7-2 to TRBJ1-5; D is ambiguous. Between the trimmed V and J ends, which lost 6 bases and 0 bases, there was a span of 6 bases. Germline values: CDR1 SGHTA, CDR2 FQGNSA. The CDR3 is 13 residues long. The CDR3 is CASRVNSNQPQHF. The CDR3 coding sequence is TGTGCCAGCAGGGTGAATAGCAATCAGCCCCAGCATTTT.

The rearrangement links TRBV28 to TRBJ2-2; D is perhaps TRBD1 (6 bases). V was shortened by 5 bases and J by 1 base, with 14 bases between the two germline ends. The germline V gene has CDR1 MDHEN and CDR2 SYDVKM. The CDR3 extends over 16 amino acids. The CDR3 loop reads CASSPPRTENTGELFF. CDR3 coding DNA: TGTGCCAGCAGTCCCCCCCGGACAGAGAACACCGGGGAGCTGTTTTTT. The entire variable domain, with the rest obtained from reference TRBV28 and TRBJ2-2, is as follows: DVKVTQSSRYLVKRTGEKVFLECVQDMDHENMFWYRQDPGLGLRLIYFSYDVKMKEKGDIPEGYSVSREKKERFSLILESASTNQTSMYLCASSPPRTENTGELFFGEGSRLTVL.

The V and J genes are TRBV7-6 and TRBJ1-1, with a possible D match to TRBD1 (5 bases). This CDR3 is 15 amino acids long. Germline V gives CDR1 SGHVS, CDR2 FNYEAQ. Trimming took 0 bases from V and 5 from J, leaving 13 bases between them. This chain's CDR3 is CASSLARGERTEAFF. The CDR3 DNA reads TGTGCCAGCAGCTTAGCTCGGGGGGAACGGACTGAAGCTTTCTTT.

This chain links TRBV7-8 with TRBJ2-2; 9 positions agree with TRBD2. This CDR3 spans 16 amino acids. The germline CDR1 and CDR2 sequences are SGHVS and FQNEAQ. The V and J ends lost 5 bases and 0 bases, in that order; junction bases with no gene match: 4. DNA of the CDR3: TGTGCCAGCAGCACAGGACTAGCGCCGAACACCGGGGAGCTGTTTTTT. This codes for CASSTGLAPNTGELFF.

This clonotype showed up just once. The CDR3 nucleotides are TGCAGTGCTAGAGCTCCGGGACTAGCGGGAGATTTCTACGAGCAGTACTTC. Its translation is CSARAPGLAGDFYEQYF. The chain has TRBV20-1 and TRBJ2-7; TRBD2 aligns across 14 bases. Germline CDR1 reads DFQATT; CDR2 reads SNEGSKA (reference sequence). V was clipped by 1 base and J by 3 bases; unmatched bases: 8. The CDR3 covers 17 residues.

This clonotype was seen a few times. The V call is TRBV7-3, the J call TRBJ2-2; 9 bases are a match to TRBD2. Germline V gives CDR1 SGHTA, CDR2 FQGTGA. This CDR3 has 16 residues. V dropped 5 bases and J dropped 5; count of bases not matched to a gene: 9. The CDR3 DNA follows: TGTGCCAGCAGCCCCGGGCGGGGGGGTAGTACCGGGGAGCTGTTTTTT. It is translated as CASSPGRGGSTGELFF.

This clonotype came up once. The CDR3 nucleotides read TGTGCCAGCAGCGCTTCCGGGTCCTTGGCGATAAATTCACCCCTCCACTTT. This translates into CASSASGSLAINSPLHF. V and J are TRBV9 and TRBJ1-6; no definite D call. The V end was cut by 3 bases, the J end by 7 bases, with 20 bases between. This CDR3 has 17 residues. Germline loops: CDR1 SGDLS, CDR2 YYNGEE.

The rearrangement uses TRBV6-5 and TRBJ2-5; 7 nucleotides line up with TRBD1. Germline V gene data show CDR1 as MNHEY and CDR2 as SVGAGI. The CDR3 sequence is 14 residues long. V shed 2 bases, J shed 5 bases, and the junction held 5 bases outside the gene matches. DNA for the CDR3: TGTGCCAGCAGTTACGGGGCAGGGGGTGAGACCCAGTACTTC. Translating gives CASSYGAGGETQYF.

Regarding this clonotype: At one boundary the junction diverges from the germline segment, which might be a read error. J is TRBJ1-2 and V is TRBV20-1, with D perhaps TRBD1 (5 bases). There are 13 residues in the CDR3. Germline V gene data show CDR1 as DFQATT and CDR2 as SNEGSKA (reference sequence). CDR3 coding DNA: TGCAGTGCTAGATCAGGGCCTAACGATGGCTACACCTTC. Its protein product is CSARSGPNDGYTF.

The chain recombines TRBV27 with TRBJ2-7; D not resolved. V was clipped by 1 base and J by 5 bases, with 12 bases between them. The CDR3 contains 14 residues. Germline values: CDR1 MNHEY, CDR2 SMNVEV (reference sequence). The CDR3 bases are TGTGCCAGCAGTTTATATCCTTCCGCCGACGAGCAGTACTTC. Its protein is CASSLYPSADEQYF.

The chain carries TRBV20-1 and TRBJ2-7, with 10 bases identical to TRBD2. V shed 5 bases, J shed 4 bases, and the junction held 8 bases outside the gene matches. This CDR3 region has 14 residues. Germline CDR1 is DFQATT and CDR2 is SNEGSKA (reference sequence). The CDR3 protein is CSAEGLARGYEQYF. The CDR3 DNA sequence: TGCAGTGCTGAGGGACTAGCGAGGGGGTACGAGCAGTACTTC.

This clonotype was seen only a few times. This rearrangement joins TRBV20-1 to TRBJ2-1, with D perhaps matching TRBD2 (5 bases). The CDR3 has 14 residues. V was pared by 2 bases and J by 6 bases, with 14 bases between. The germline gives CDR1 DFQATT, CDR2 SNEGSKA (reference sequence). The CDR3 DNA is TGCAGTGCTAGAAAGACGAGCGGAGTCAATGAGCAGTTCTTC. Protein product: CSARKTSGVNEQFF.

This clonotype was seen more than once but under ten times. The J gene is TRBJ2-2, the V gene TRBV24-1; D call uncertain. This CDR3 comprises 11 residues. Trimming removed 4 bases at V and 7 bases at J, with 3 bases between. CDR1 KGHDR and CDR2 SFDVKD come from the germline V gene. CDR3 sequence (DNA): TGTGCCACCAGTGAGGGCGGGGAGCTGTTTTTT. Translation: CATSEGGELFF.

The chain combines TRBV7-6 with TRBJ2-3; 9 bases are a match to TRBD1. Per germline, CDR1 SGHVS and CDR2 FNYEAQ. J lost 6 bases, V lost 5 bases, and 9 bases had no gene match. The CDR3 consists of 15 residues. Here the CDR3 DNA reads TGTGCCAGCAGCCCCGCATGGGACAGGGTGGATACGCAGTATTTT. This encodes CASSPAWDRVDTQYF.

This clonotype was detected once. This rearrangement joins TRBV7-8 to TRBJ1-2, with a possible D match to TRBD1 (6 bases). The CDR3 extends over 17 amino acids. Germline-derived CDR1 and CDR2 are SGHVS and FQNEAQ. V gave up 2 bases and J gave up 12 bases, with 28 bases separating them. The CDR3 DNA is TGTGCCAGCAGCTTAAGGAGTACCAGGGACAACCAAGCGTACAACACCTTC. Protein: CASSLRSTRDNQAYNTF.

Details on this clonotype: This may come from a read error, since a much larger clone is one base off. This rearrangement joins TRBV7-9 to TRBJ1-2; 7 bases are a match to TRBD1. With 5 bases clipped from V and 3 bases from J, the junction kept 0 bases outside the gene matches. This CDR3 spans 12 amino acids. Germline-derived CDR1 and CDR2 are SEHNR and FQNEAQ (reference sequence). CDR3 in amino acids: CASSGQDYGYTF. In DNA form, the CDR3 reads TGTGCCAGCAGCGGACAGGACTATGGCTACACCTTC. Looking up the rest from reference TRBV7-9 and TRBJ1-2 gives the full variable domain: DTGVSQNPRHKITKRGQNVTFRCDPISEHNRLYWYRQTLGQGPEFLTYFQNEAQLEKSRLLSDRFSAERPKGSFSTLEIQRTEQGDSAMYLCASSGQDYGYTFGSGTRLTVV.

The chain recombines TRBV27 with TRBJ2-7, with 8 bases that match TRBD2. Trimming at V came to 5 bases and at J to 6 bases, leaving 12 bases not matched to a gene. Germline V lookup: CDR1 MNHEY, CDR2 SMNVEV (reference sequence). This CDR3 is 15 amino acids long. CDR3 region: CASSPTSGLRSEQYF. The DNA for the CDR3 is TGTGCCAGCAGTCCAACTAGCGGACTCCGGAGCGAGCAGTACTTC.

This clonotype was recorded at least ten times. V gene TRBV9 combines with J gene TRBJ2-1; 13 bases align to TRBD2. The germline V gene has CDR1 SGDLS and CDR2 YYNGEE. Trimming removed 4 bases from V and 0 bases from J; junction bases left unmatched: 13. The CDR3 has 20 amino acids. CDR3 in DNA: TGTGCCAGCAGCATAGCCGGGACTAGCGGGACCCAAACCTCCTACAATGAGCAGTTCTTC. It yields the protein CASSIAGTSGTQTSYNEQFF.

The chain uses TRBV29-1 and TRBJ2-5, with D perhaps matching TRBD1 (5 bases). Trimming left V 4 bases short and J 5 bases short, with 17 bases between. The CDR3 is 14 residues long. Germline CDR1 SQVTM, CDR2 ANQGSEA. The CDR3 DNA sequence: TGCAGCGTTGTAGGACAACTGACTGGGGAGACCCAGTACTTC. Its translation: CSVVGQLTGETQYF. Drawing the rest from reference TRBV29-1 and TRBJ2-5, the complete variable domain is SAVISQKPSRDICQRGTSLTIQCQVDSQVTMMFWYRQQPGQSLTLIATANQGSEATYESGFVIDKFPISRPNLTFSTLTVSNMSPEDSSIYLCSVVGQLTGETQYFGPGTRLLVL.

V gene TRBV27 combines with J gene TRBJ2-3; 13 bases align to TRBD2. CDR1 and CDR2 (germline): MNHEY, SMNVEV (reference sequence). Trimming took 5 bases from V and 5 from J; bases not matched to a gene: 10. The CDR3 loop spans 17 amino acids. CDR3 DNA: TGTGCCAGCAGTCTCCGCGGACTAGCGGGAGTGGGAGATACGCAGTATTTT. This sequence encodes CASSLRGLAGVGDTQYF.

The chain links TRBV28 to TRBJ1-5; no reliable D call. The CDR3 consists of 15 residues. In germline, CDR1 is MDHEN, CDR2 SYDVKM. The germline V and J ends were trimmed by 2 bases and 4 bases, with 12 bases remaining between them. The CDR3 protein is CASSLIAGGNQPQHF. As DNA, the CDR3 is TGTGCCAGCAGTTTAATCGCAGGAGGGAATCAGCCCCAGCATTTT.

The gene calls are TRBV3-1 and TRBJ2-6, with D possibly being TRBD1 (6 bases). The germline CDR1 and CDR2 sequences are LGHDT and YNNKEL (reference sequence). CDR3 length: 15 amino acids. Trimming cost V 4 bases and J 4 bases, with 11 bases left between them. CDR3 bases: TGTGCCAGCAGCCGCGTGGGGGCAGGGGCCAACGTCCTGACTTTC. Its translation is CASSRVGAGANVLTF.

This clonotype was seen more than once but under ten times. The genes are TRBV7-9 and TRBJ2-5; D is ambiguous. The J call may be wrong; the DNA end is better matched by TRBJ2-7. CDR3 size: 14 residues. The germline gives CDR1 SEHNR, CDR2 FQNEAQ (reference sequence). This CDR3 is CASSFESYLDEQYF. DNA for the CDR3: TGTGCCAGCAGCTTTGAATCGTATTTGGACGAGCAGTACTTC.

The V call is TRBV5-1, the J call TRBJ1-2, with no clear D. V dropped 1 base and J dropped 9 bases, with 10 bases sitting between them. Per germline, CDR1 SGHRS and CDR2 YFSETQ. The CDR3 is 12 residues long. The CDR3 bases are TGCGCCAGCAGCTTGTGGGGTGAGAGCTACACCTTC. Residues: CASSLWGESYTF.

The chain carries TRBV12-3 or TRBV12-4 and TRBJ1-2; D is unresolved. CDR3 length equals 12 residues. The V and J ends lost 5 bases and 4 bases respectively, with 8 bases between them. The CDR3 DNA is TGTGCCAGCAGTCTTTCCCGCTATGGCTACACCTTC. Translation gives CASSLSRYGYTF.

The chain couples TRBV10-3 to TRBJ2-6; D may be TRBD2 (6 bases). Deletions cut 3 bases from V and 1 base from J, with 28 bases between. CDR1 and CDR2 from the germline V gene are ENHRY and SYGVKD. There are 22 residues in the CDR3. This CDR3 reads CAISDLIDWRGKGSSGANVLTF. DNA of the CDR3: TGTGCCATCAGTGACCTAATTGATTGGCGGGGCAAGGGTTCGTCTGGGGCCAACGTCCTGACTTTC.

CDR3 in amino acids: CASSQDWGDTQYF. The CDR3 DNA is TGCGCCAGCAGCCAAGATTGGGGAGATACGCAGTATTTT. The chain is built from TRBV4-3 and TRBJ2-3, with no clear D. V was trimmed by 0 bases and J by 5 bases, leaving 6 bases between them. The CDR3 loop spans 13 amino acids. In germline, CDR1 is LGHNA, CDR2 YSLEER.

The sample holds a few counts of this clonotype. The chain carries TRBV9 and TRBJ2-5; TRBD2 aligns across 10 bases. J lost 3 bases, V lost 5 bases, and 7 bases had no gene match. In germline, CDR1 is SGDLS, CDR2 YYNGEE. The CDR3 covers 15 residues. CDR3 nucleotides: TGTGCCAGCAGTCCGCCTAGCGGGAGTGAAGAGACCCAGTACTTC. Protein: CASSPPSGSEETQYF.